This T cell receptor (beta chain) was sequenced during a study of blood T cells in healthy people across ages. General study findings and limits: Total diversity from one million sequenced T cells was likely underestimated.

The use of a sample-barcoded 5' primer and a J-beta primer mix characterized a second PCR of about 7 to 12 cycles. A 12-random-nucleotide template-switch adaptor tagged each cDNA molecule. MiXCR was run by TCRdb on the 5' RACE reads, yielding one entry per CDR3 protein. Here the sample spans 650,000 to 1,000,000 distinct CDR3 sequences, roughly 34% being singletons. Concerning this clonotype itself: Its matching antigen is unknown.

This TCR came from a man aged 18-30 years in good health. Material: blood.

CDR3 sequence (DNA): TGTGCCAGCAGTCACTTGACAATCGCTACCGGCTACACCTTC. Protein product: CASSHLTIATGYTF. The J gene is TRBJ1-2, the V gene TRBV6-2 or TRBV6-3, with D unresolved. The CDR3 is 14 residues long. Trimming removed 5 bases at V and 8 bases at J, with 18 bases between. The germline gives CDR1 MNHEY, CDR2 SVGEGT.